The 8 T cell receptor gamma chains listed next were all sequenced from one sample in a study of Vδ1+ human thymocytes. What these receptors recognize is not known. Study-wide points: In the thymus, TRG and TRD repertoires looked highly polyclonal with Gaussian CDR3 lengths.

Extracted RNA was reverse transcribed into cDNA. Pooled V-gene forward primers with one constant-region reverse primer generated the CDR3 amplicons by multiplex PCR. TCRdb reprocessed the multiplex PCR reads through CATT. The sample gives some 6,100 gamma-chain clones, approximately 42% of which show up once; more than 1.5% is in the top ten. The sample taken for sequencing was Vdelta1+ gamma-delta thymocytes from the thymus. Subset in this sample: FACS-sorted CD3+ TCRalphabeta- TCRVdelta1+ TCRVdelta2- thymocytes. These receptors were collected from a boy in the first two years of life who had congenital heart surgery.

The V and J genes are TRGV8 and TRGJP. The J gene, missing from TCRdb, was assigned here through DNA to germline matching. J lost 11 bases, V lost 6 bases, and 10 bases had no gene match. The germline V gene has CDR1 VENAVY and CDR2 YDSYNSRV. The CDR3 extends over 15 amino acids. CDR3 in DNA: TGTGCCACCTGGAATTACAGGGTGGGCAAAAAAATCAAGGTATTT. Protein sequence: CATWNYRVGKKIKVF.

There is no J gene call, but TRGV3 is given as the V gene. CDR1 and CDR2 (germline): VTNTFY, YDVSTARD (reference sequence). This CDR3 comprises 14 residues. The CDR3 here is CATWDRLGKDVKLF. In DNA form, the CDR3 reads TGTGCCACCTGGGACAGGCTCGGAAAAGATGTTAAACTCTTT.

Concerning this clone: One junction end disagrees with the germline gene, perhaps due to a read error. The gene calls are TRGV9 and TRGJ1 or TRGJ2. This CDR3 is built from 11 residues. From germline, CDR1 is GITISATS and CDR2 ISYDGTV (reference sequence). The CDR3 nucleotides are TGTGCCTGGTGGGAGGTGCGTAAGAAACTCTTT. Protein product: CAWWEVRKKLF.

No call exists for the J gene, whereas the V gene is TRGV3. CDR3 length: 16 residues. Germline values: CDR1 VTNTFY, CDR2 YDVSTARD (reference sequence). Written as DNA, the CDR3 is TGTGCCACCTGGGACAGCCACTTACAGAATTATTATAAGAAACTCTTC. This gives the protein CATWDSHLQNYYKKLF.

V gene TRGV3 combines with J gene TRGJ1 or TRGJ2. TCRdb offers no J gene call, so here the DNA was matched to germline to obtain one. CDR1 and CDR2 (germline): VTNTFY, YDVSTARD (reference sequence). The CDR3 has 15 residues. The V segment lost 0 bases and the J segment 3 bases; nucleotides outside the gene matches: 8. In nucleotides, the CDR3 is TGTGCCACCTGGGACAGGTCCCCCCCTTATTATAAGAAACTCTTT. Translating it yields CATWDRSPPYYKKLF.

The rearrangement uses TRGV9 and TRGJ1 or TRGJ2. The V and J ends lost 6 bases and 2 bases, in that order; junction bases with no gene match: 4. Germline CDR1 reads GITISATS; CDR2 reads ISYDGTV (reference sequence). The CDR3 is 12 amino acids. CDR3 sequence: CALWTDYYKKLF. In nucleotides, the CDR3 is TGTGCCTTGTGGACCGATTATTATAAGAAACTCTTT.

The chain combines TRGV9 with TRGJP1. The J call may be faulty, since TRGJP better matches the DNA end. Germline V gene sequence: CDR1 GITISATS, CDR2 ISYDGTV (reference sequence). This CDR3 has 14 residues. CDR3 protein: CALWDYTTGWFKVF. The DNA of the CDR3 is TGTGCCTTGTGGGATTATACCACTGGTTGGTTCAAGGTATTT.

Points on this clone: A read error may produce the germline difference seen at one junction end. The V gene is TRGV8, the J gene TRGJ1 or TRGJ2. The J gene is absent in TCRdb and was assigned here via DNA matching to germline. Germline V lookup: CDR1 VENAVY, CDR2 YDSYNSRV. This CDR3 has 11 amino acids. CDR3 protein: CATWDKGEKLF. For the CDR3, the DNA is TGTGCTACCTGGGATAAAGGCGAGAAACTCTTT.